This T cell receptor beta chain originates from a study of blood T cell repertoires in COVID-19. Sequencing was performed with immunoSEQ multiplex PCR; in TCRdb, only in-frame clones are kept and a portion is missing. The table includes 100,000 to 150,000 clones, about 89% detected once. The TCR sequence derives from a man in his 60s with COVID-19, enrolled during active disease. Specimen: peripheral blood.

The CDR3 bases are TGCGCCAGCAGCCAAACCGGACAGTATAGCACTGAAGCTTTCTTT. Encoded protein: CASSQTGQYSTEAFF. The V call is TRBV4-1, the J call TRBJ1-1, with D possibly matching TRBD1 (6 bases). The CDR3 runs 15 residues. The V end was cut by 2 bases, the J end by 4 bases, with 14 bases between. Germline CDR1 is MGHRA and CDR2 is YSYEKL.